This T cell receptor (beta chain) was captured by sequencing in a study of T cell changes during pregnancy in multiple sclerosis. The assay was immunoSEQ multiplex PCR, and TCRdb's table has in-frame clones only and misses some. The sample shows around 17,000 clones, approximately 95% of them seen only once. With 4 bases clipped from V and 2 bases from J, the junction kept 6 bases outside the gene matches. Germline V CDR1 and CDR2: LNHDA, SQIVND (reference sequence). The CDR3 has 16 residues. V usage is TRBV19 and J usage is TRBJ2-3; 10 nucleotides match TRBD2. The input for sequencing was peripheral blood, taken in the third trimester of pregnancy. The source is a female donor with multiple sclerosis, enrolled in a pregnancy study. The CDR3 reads CASSRPSGSSTDTQYF. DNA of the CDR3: TGTGCCAGTAGTAGACCTAGCGGGAGTTCCACAGATACGCAGTATTTT.